Detailed here is one TCR beta chain. 5'RACE with 10-nucleotide random UMIs produced the cDNA. TCRdb redid the calling of the 5' RACE reads with MiXCR, one entry per CDR3 protein. The profile shows 35,000 to 40,000 distinct CDR3 sequences, roughly 7% of them singletons. CDR3 length: 14 amino acids. Germline V CDR1 and CDR2: SQVTM, ANQGSEA. The ends were cut back, 1 base at V and 7 bases at J, with 16 bases in the middle. The sample comes from a study of neurological immune-mediated disorders. This TCR was sampled from a woman aged 40 to 50 in good health. The specimen was PBMCs. V is TRBV29-1 and J is TRBJ1-2; the D gene is possibly TRBD1 (6 bases). The CDR3 bases are TGCAGCGTTGAAGTCCAAACAGGGATCAGTGGCTACACCTTC. Its protein product is CSVEVQTGISGYTF. The whole variable domain, remainder taken from reference TRBV29-1 and TRBJ1-2, is SAVISQKPSRDICQRGTSLTIQCQVDSQVTMMFWYRQQPGQSLTLIATANQGSEATYESGFVIDKFPISRPNLTFSTLTVSNMSPEDSSIYLCSVEVQTGISGYTFGSGTRLTVV.